One and the same sample provided the 17 T cell receptor beta chains below, sequenced in a study of regulatory T cells in long-lasting Graves disease. Assembly of TCR beta libraries relied on iRepertoire HTBI primers together with Arm-PCR of CDR3 regions. MiXCR, applied by TCRdb to the multiplex PCR reads, yields one record per CDR3 protein. This table has around 450,000 distinct CDR3 sequences, about 17% appearing once. Time point meaning: newly diagnosed GD, antithyroid drugs for less than 3 months. The TCR library was prepared using RNA isolated from PBMCs. These sequences were also reported in another study, on T cells in Graves' hyperthyroidism and ophthalmopathy.

This sample comprised peripheral blood mononuclear cells (PBMCs), obtained at new diagnosis, from a patient treated with antithyroid drugs. These receptors originate from a man aged 35 to 55 with Graves disease.

About this clonotype: Given the absence of the conserved phenylalanine or tryptophan at the CDR3 end, a read error is likely. This sequence joins TRBV9 and TRBJ1-1; D call uncertain. V was trimmed by 7 bases and J by 2 bases, leaving 9 bases between them. Germline CDR1 is SGDLS and CDR2 is YYNGEE. This CDR3 has 12 amino acids. CDR3 in DNA: TGTGCCAGCTCCGGGAGAAACACTGAAGCTTTCTCT. It translates to CASSGRNTEAFS.

In its sample, this clonotype was seen a few times. The V call is TRBV20-1, the J call TRBJ2-4; 8 nucleotides line up with TRBD2. V was clipped by 5 bases and J by 6 bases; unmatched bases: 6. The CDR3 has 13 amino acids. Germline assignment: CDR1 DFQATT and CDR2 SNEGSKA (reference sequence). CDR3 DNA: TGCAGTGCTGCCCTCAGCGGGGGAAACATTCAGTACTTC. Residues: CSAALSGGNIQYF.

This clonotype was counted at least ten times. This chain joins TRBV28 and TRBJ2-7, with 7 nucleotides matching TRBD1. The CDR3 has 15 residues. The junction had 8 bases not matched to a gene; V was cut back by 5 bases and J by 1 base. In germline, CDR1 is MDHEN, CDR2 SYDVKM. CDR3 in DNA: TGTGCCAGCAGTCCCTCCGGGACAGAATCCTACGAGCAGTACTTC. This codes for CASSPSGTESYEQYF. The full variable domain, rest sourced from reference TRBV28 and TRBJ2-7, is DVKVTQSSRYLVKRTGEKVFLECVQDMDHENMFWYRQDPGLGLRLIYFSYDVKMKEKGDIPEGYSVSREKKERFSLILESASTNQTSMYLCASSPSGTESYEQYFGPGTRLTVT.

At least ten counts were recorded for this clonotype. The V gene is TRBV7-9, the J gene TRBJ1-1; D is unresolved. Germline CDR1 and CDR2: SEHNR and FQNEAQ (reference sequence). V shed 7 bases and J shed 1 base, with 16 bases lying between them. CDR3 length: 15 residues. This CDR3 is CASTKTEVGNTEAFF. CDR3 coding DNA: TGTGCCAGCACCAAGACGGAAGTGGGGAACACTGAAGCTTTCTTT.

The gene calls are TRBV10-2 and TRBJ2-7; D unresolved. V lost 8 bases and J lost 5, with 16 bases in between. The CDR3 length is 13 residues. Germline loops: CDR1 WSHSY, CDR2 SAAADI. The DNA for the CDR3 is TGCGCCAGCTCGGACGGCTGGTTCGACGAGCAGTACTTC. Its protein product is CASSDGWFDEQYF.

This clonotype showed up many times. The gene calls are TRBV28 and TRBJ2-3, with 9 bases identical to TRBD2. Trimming cost V 8 bases and J 6 bases; bases outside gene matches: 9. CDR3 length equals 14 residues. Germline V CDR1 and CDR2: MDHEN, SYDVKM. CDR3: CASGGAGGMDTQYF. CDR3 nucleotide sequence: TGTGCCAGCGGTGGGGCGGGAGGGATGGATACGCAGTATTTT.

In this sample, this clonotype turned up many times. J is TRBJ1-1 and V is TRBV19; possibly TRBD1 for D (6 bases). Per the germline V gene, CDR1 is LNHDA and CDR2 is SQIVND (reference sequence). Trimming left V 3 bases short and J 1 base short, with 12 bases between. The CDR3 is made up of 15 amino acids. The CDR3: CASSIRGAKNTEAFF. The CDR3 DNA reads TGTGCCAGTAGTATTCGGGGGGCCAAGAACACTGAAGCTTTCTTT.

The rearrangement links TRBV6-8 to TRBJ1-6; D may be TRBD1 (5 bases). This CDR3 spans 14 amino acids. V shed 7 bases and J shed 8 bases, with 15 bases lying between them. CDR1 and CDR2 (germline): MNHGY, SAAAGT. This CDR3 reads CASKAGQQHSPLHF. CDR3 nucleotides: TGTGCCAGCAAGGCGGGGCAGCAGCATTCACCCCTCCACTTT.

This clonotype was seen many times. V is TRBV12-3 or TRBV12-4 and J is TRBJ2-3, with D perhaps matching TRBD1 (5 bases). V shed 6 bases and J shed 2 bases, with 15 bases lying between them. The length of the CDR3 is 15 residues. CDR3: CASRQGVLLTDTQYF. The CDR3 coding sequence is TGTGCCAGCAGGCAGGGTGTCTTGCTCACAGATACGCAGTATTTT.

CDR3 sequence: CASSFRALEGEKLFF. In DNA, the CDR3 is TGTGCCAGCAGTTTCCGGGCCTTGGAGGGAGAAAAACTGTTTTTT. The chain combines TRBV27 with TRBJ1-4; no definite D call. Germline V gene data show CDR1 as MNHEY and CDR2 as SMNVEV (reference sequence). The CDR3 is 15 amino acids. Trimming removed 3 bases at V and 8 bases at J, with 16 bases between. Full variable domain (outside the CDR3, taken from reference TRBV27 and TRBJ1-4): EAQVTQNPRYLITVTGKKLTVTCSQNMNHEYMSWYRQDPGLGLRQIYYSMNVEVTDKGDVPEGYKVSRKEKRNFPLILESPSPNQTSLYFCASSFRALEGEKLFFGSGTQLSVL.

The chain couples TRBV5-1 to TRBJ2-7; 10 nucleotides line up with TRBD1. This CDR3 has 15 residues. CDR1 SGHRS and CDR2 YFSETQ come from the germline V gene. J was trimmed by 6 bases and V by 4 bases; bases with no gene match: 10. CDR3 sequence: CASSSGTGAISEQYF. CDR3 coding DNA: TGCGCCAGCAGCAGCGGGACAGGGGCCATTAGCGAGCAGTACTTC.

On this clonotype itself: One junction end does not reproduce the germline sequence, and a read error may be involved. The chain carries TRBV7-2 and TRBJ2-2; 7 bases map to TRBD1. In germline, CDR1 is SGHTA, CDR2 FQGNSA. The CDR3 has 15 residues. The CDR3 sequence is CASSLDRGRTGELSF. For the CDR3, the DNA is TGTGCCAGCAGCTTAGACAGGGGTCGCACCGGGGAGCTGTCTTTT.

The V and J genes are TRBV12-3 or TRBV12-4 and TRBJ2-2; the match to TRBD1 covers 7 bases. CDR3 length: 18 residues. V was clipped by 5 bases and J by 7 bases; unmatched bases: 19. The CDR3 DNA reads TGTGCCAGCAGTCCTATGAGAACCGGGACAGAGGTTAACGGGGAGCTGTTTTTT. It yields the protein CASSPMRTGTEVNGELFF.

In this sample, this clonotype turned up many times. The CDR3 spells CASSESPSGSRETQYF. CDR3 in DNA: TGTGCCAGCAGTGAGTCGCCTAGCGGGAGTCGGGAGACCCAGTACTTC. V usage is TRBV2 and J usage is TRBJ2-5; 10 bases are a match to TRBD2. CDR1 and CDR2 (germline): SNHLY, FYNNEI. The CDR3 is 16 residues long. V shed 3 bases, J shed 5 bases, and the junction held 9 bases outside the gene matches.

This chain connects TRBV10-2 to TRBJ2-3; 7 bases are a match to TRBD2. Germline lookup yields CDR1 WSHSY and CDR2 SAAADI. V dropped 2 bases and J dropped 3; count of bases not matched to a gene: 14. The CDR3 is 18 residues long. The CDR3 nucleotides read TGCGCCAGCAGTGAGAAGGTATGGCGGGAGCCTTTTACAGATACGCAGTATTTT. Encoded protein: CASSEKVWREPFTDTQYF.

Only a few counts were recorded for this clonotype. V and J are TRBV6-1 and TRBJ1-5; TRBD1 might be the D (5 bases). The CDR3 is 15 amino acids. The ends were cut back, 4 bases at V and 1 base at J, with 11 bases in the middle. CDR1 and CDR2 (germline): MNHNS, SASEGT. CDR3 protein: CASSVAGKSNQPQHF. The CDR3 DNA follows: TGTGCCAGCAGTGTGGCAGGGAAGAGCAATCAGCCCCAGCATTTT.

The chain combines TRBV28 with TRBJ2-7, with 8 bases matching TRBD1. V gave up 3 bases and J gave up 2 bases; unmatched junction bases: 9. The CDR3 spans 16 residues. Germline assignment: CDR1 MDHEN and CDR2 SYDVKM. The CDR3 loop reads CASSFGDRPYPYEQYF. In DNA, the CDR3 is TGTGCCAGCAGTTTTGGGGACAGGCCATACCCCTACGAGCAGTACTTC. The whole variable domain, filled in from reference TRBV28 and TRBJ2-7, reads DVKVTQSSRYLVKRTGEKVFLECVQDMDHENMFWYRQDPGLGLRLIYFSYDVKMKEKGDIPEGYSVSREKKERFSLILESASTNQTSMYLCASSFGDRPYPYEQYFGPGTRLTVT.